This is a list of T cell receptor beta chains from one sample in a study of T-cell memory formation after mild COVID-19. TCRdb reprocessed the 5' RACE reads via MiXCR and lists one record per CDR3 protein. The data show fewer than 250,000 distinct CDR3 sequences, with around 30% seen just once and roughly 10% held by the top ten. Sequenced input: PBMCs or a T cell subset sorted from them (not recorded which). The receptor set was obtained from an adult woman who had mild COVID-19 (a few samples of this study predate the infection). Cell type and time point are not known. Both conserved end residues are part of each CDR3. Each record gives: V gene, D gene, clone size, J gene, CDR3 DNA, CDR3 protein. A D gene is named only where the DNA matches it firmly. Not all rows give a size; the values are once, few, many and, for expanded clones, a class.

v_call: TRBV7-9
d_call: -
clone_size: -
j_call: TRBJ1-4
cdr3_nt: TGTGCCAGCAGCCGAGGTACTAATGAAAAACTGTTTTTT
cdr3_aa: CASSRGTNEKLFF

v_call: TRBV11-1
d_call: -
clone_size: -
j_call: TRBJ2-7
cdr3_nt: TGTGCCAGCAGCGAAGGAGGGTCCCCCTACGAGCAGTACTTC
cdr3_aa: CASSEGGSPYEQYF

v_call: TRBV7-9
d_call: -
clone_size: -
j_call: TRBJ1-1
cdr3_nt: TGTGCCAGCAGTCACGGCGGGGGGACTGAAGCTTTCTTT
cdr3_aa: CASSHGGGTEAFF

v_call: TRBV19
d_call: -
clone_size: -
j_call: TRBJ1-2
cdr3_nt: TGTGCCAGTAGTATAGATCAGGTCAGGGAGGCCTACTATGGCTACACCTTC
cdr3_aa: CASSIDQVREAYYGYTF

v_call: TRBV4-2
d_call: -
clone_size: -
j_call: TRBJ1-1
cdr3_nt: TGTGCCAGCAGCCAAGACGAGAGACTCGACTCGAACACTGAAGCTTTCTTT
cdr3_aa: CASSQDERLDSNTEAFF

v_call: TRBV7-3
d_call: TRBD2
clone_size: few
j_call: TRBJ2-3
cdr3_nt: TGTGCCAGCAGCTTAATGGCGGGAGCAGATACGCAGTATTTT
cdr3_aa: CASSLMAGADTQYF

v_call: TRBV12-3/TRBV12-4
d_call: TRBD2
clone_size: -
j_call: TRBJ2-3
cdr3_nt: TGTGCCAGCAGCCTGGCGGGGGGTGCCACAGATACGCAGTATTTT
cdr3_aa: CASSLAGGATDTQYF

v_call: TRBV12-3/TRBV12-4
d_call: -
clone_size: few
j_call: TRBJ2-1
cdr3_nt: TGTGCCAGCAGGCCACGGGGGGCGATAAATGAGCAGTTCTTC
cdr3_aa: CASRPRGAINEQFF

v_call: TRBV18
d_call: -
clone_size: -
j_call: TRBJ2-3
cdr3_nt: TGTGCCAGCTCACCGAGTCAGGGAGGTGGTCCAGATACGCAGTATTTT
cdr3_aa: CASSPSQGGGPDTQYF

v_call: TRBV20-1
d_call: -
clone_size: once
j_call: TRBJ2-3
cdr3_nt: TGCAGTGCCGATGGGAGTGGAGATACGCAGTATTTT
cdr3_aa: CSADGSGDTQYF

v_call: TRBV2
d_call: TRBD2
clone_size: -
j_call: TRBJ2-3
cdr3_nt: TGTGCCAGCAGACGGACTAGCAGCACAGATACGCAGTATTTT
cdr3_aa: CASRRTSSTDTQYF

v_call: TRBV11-2
d_call: -
clone_size: -
j_call: TRBJ2-1
cdr3_nt: TGTGCCAGCAGCTTAGATATGAGCTCCTACAATGAGCAGTTCTTC
cdr3_aa: CASSLDMSSYNEQFF

v_call: TRBV5-1
d_call: TRBD2
clone_size: few
j_call: TRBJ2-2
cdr3_nt: TGCGCCAGCAGACCTGCGGGGGGGCACACCGGGGAGCTGTTTTTT
cdr3_aa: CASRPAGGHTGELFF

v_call: TRBV15
d_call: -
clone_size: few
j_call: TRBJ1-6
cdr3_nt: TGTGCCACCAGCAGAGCCACAGGGAATTCACCCCTCCACTTT
cdr3_aa: CATSRATGNSPLHF

v_call: TRBV5-1
d_call: -
clone_size: -
j_call: TRBJ2-2
cdr3_nt: TGCGCCAGCAGATCGGAGGGGTACGGGGAGCTGTTTTTT
cdr3_aa: CASRSEGYGELFF

v_call: TRBV7-9
d_call: -
clone_size: -
j_call: TRBJ2-4
cdr3_nt: TGTGCCAGCAGCTTAGTCTCGGTAGGGAACATTCAGTACTTC
cdr3_aa: CASSLVSVGNIQYF

v_call: TRBV29-1
d_call: -
clone_size: -
j_call: TRBJ1-1
cdr3_nt: TGCAGCGTTGAAGACACGGAGGGGAACACTGAAGCTTTCTTT
cdr3_aa: CSVEDTEGNTEAFF

v_call: TRBV7-9
d_call: -
clone_size: -
j_call: TRBJ2-7
cdr3_nt: TGTGCCAGCGGTCCTGTATACGAGCAGTACTTC
cdr3_aa: CASGPVYEQYF

v_call: TRBV29-1
d_call: -
clone_size: -
j_call: TRBJ2-1
cdr3_nt: TGCAGCGTAAAGAGCCGGTCCTACAATGAGCAGTTCTTC
cdr3_aa: CSVKSRSYNEQFF

v_call: TRBV4-1
d_call: -
clone_size: -
j_call: TRBJ1-5
cdr3_nt: TGCGCCAGCAGCCAAGAACCCCCGGGGCAGGGATTTGAGTCTAATCAGCCCCAGCATTTT
cdr3_aa: CASSQEPPGQGFESNQPQHF

v_call: TRBV7-3
d_call: -
clone_size: -
j_call: TRBJ2-1
cdr3_nt: TGTGCCAGCAGCCAGGACGGGAGATACAATGAGCAGTTCTTC
cdr3_aa: CASSQDGRYNEQFF

v_call: TRBV27
d_call: -
clone_size: few
j_call: TRBJ2-1
cdr3_nt: TGTGCCAGCAGTTTCTTCGGGATACGCAATGAGCAGTTCTTC
cdr3_aa: CASSFFGIRNEQFF

v_call: TRBV18
d_call: -
clone_size: -
j_call: TRBJ2-7
cdr3_nt: TGTGCCAGCTCACCATTTTTGTGGTCCCCGTACTTC
cdr3_aa: CASSPFLWSPYF

v_call: TRBV7-3
d_call: TRBD2
clone_size: many
j_call: TRBJ2-3
cdr3_nt: TGTGCCAGCAGCTTAATGGCTAGCGGGGGGGCTAGCACAGATACGCAGTATTTT
cdr3_aa: CASSLMASGGASTDTQYF

v_call: TRBV7-9
d_call: -
clone_size: -
j_call: TRBJ2-1
cdr3_nt: TGTGCCAGCAGCCCACCACGGAGGAATGAGCAGTTCTTC
cdr3_aa: CASSPPRRNEQFF

v_call: TRBV6-4
d_call: -
clone_size: -
j_call: TRBJ2-1
cdr3_nt: TGTGCCAGCAGTGGGATAGGTCGGGAGTACAATGAGCAGTTCTTC
cdr3_aa: CASSGIGREYNEQFF

v_call: TRBV28
d_call: -
clone_size: -
j_call: TRBJ2-2
cdr3_nt: TGTGCCAGCACCGTAGGGGGGGCCGACACCGGGGAGCTGTTTTTT
cdr3_aa: CASTVGGADTGELFF

v_call: TRBV20-1
d_call: -
clone_size: -
j_call: TRBJ1-2
cdr3_nt: TGCAGTGCTACCGGGACGTCGAGCTATGGCTACACCTTC
cdr3_aa: CSATGTSSYGYTF

v_call: TRBV5-6
d_call: TRBD1
clone_size: few
j_call: TRBJ1-1
cdr3_nt: TGTGCCAGCAGGGAGTCGGACAGGGACCACACTGAAGCTTTCTTT
cdr3_aa: CASRESDRDHTEAFF

v_call: TRBV7-9
d_call: -
clone_size: few
j_call: TRBJ1-3
cdr3_nt: TGTGCCAGCAGCGTCGCATCGTATCGTTCTGGAAACACCATATATTTT
cdr3_aa: CASSVASYRSGNTIYF